The clone carrying this TCR beta chain turned up a few times. Unmatched junction bases numbered 11, after V lost 7 bases and J lost 7 bases. Looked up from germline, CDR1 is SQVTM and CDR2 is ANQGSEA. CDR3 length equals 13 residues. This record belongs to a study of blood T cell repertoires in COVID-19. Study information: Material from acute and convalescent COVID-19 was sourced from the United States, Italy and Spain. In each case, the material was cDNA or gDNA derived from T cells, B-cell-depleted T cells, or PBMCs.

Authors' processing steps: How many nucleated cells were present was estimated from reference gene primer amplification. Some clones are missing from TCRdb's copy, which holds only in-frame ones; the method was immunoSEQ multiplex PCR. The DNA gave D and trimming, while V, J and clone size come from that table. This sample has tens of thousands of clones, with 80% to 90% found just once. What was sequenced was peripheral blood. This TCR was recovered from a man aged 40-55 years with acute or convalescent COVID-19. This chain connects TRBV29-1 to TRBJ1-2; 8 bases are shared with TRBD1. DNA of the CDR3: TGCAGCGGTAGGGATCAGGGGGCCGGTGGCTACACCTTC. The encoded protein is CSGRDQGAGGYTF.